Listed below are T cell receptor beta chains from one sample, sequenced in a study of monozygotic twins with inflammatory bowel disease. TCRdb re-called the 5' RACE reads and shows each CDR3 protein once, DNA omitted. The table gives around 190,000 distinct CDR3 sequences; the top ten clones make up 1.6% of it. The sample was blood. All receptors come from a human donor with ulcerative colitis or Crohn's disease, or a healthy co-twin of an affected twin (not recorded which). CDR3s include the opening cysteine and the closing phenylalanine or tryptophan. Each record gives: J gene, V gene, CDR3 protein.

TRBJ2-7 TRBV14 CASSHPRLGSYEQYF
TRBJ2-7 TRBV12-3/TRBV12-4 CASTVTGYEQYF
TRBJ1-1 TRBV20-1 CSARYGQNTEAFF
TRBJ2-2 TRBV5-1 CASSLDRGTGELFF
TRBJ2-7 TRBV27 CASRRQGNVYEQYF
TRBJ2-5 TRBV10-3 CATQGLVAETQYF
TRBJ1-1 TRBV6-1 CASSQTSGGTEAFF
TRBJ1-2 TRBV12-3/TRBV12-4 CASSPGAIYGYTF
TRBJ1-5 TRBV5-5 CASSVGSGNQPQHF
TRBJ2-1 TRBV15 CATSPSGGAQYNEQFF
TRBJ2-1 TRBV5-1 CASSLPAGEVSNEQFF
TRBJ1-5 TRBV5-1 CASSLGINQPQHF
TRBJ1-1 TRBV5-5 CASSYYMNTEAFF
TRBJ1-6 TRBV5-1 CASHPGTGSNSPLHF
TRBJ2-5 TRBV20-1 CSAHSGPETQYF
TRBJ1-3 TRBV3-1 CASSQGTGNSGNTIYF
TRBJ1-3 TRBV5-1 CASSLTDGRTTSGNTIYF
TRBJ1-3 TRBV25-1 CASSAGQGNGNTIYF
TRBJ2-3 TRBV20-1 CSARDERGTDTQYF
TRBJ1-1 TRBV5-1 CASREGYTEAFF
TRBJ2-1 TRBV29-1 CSVGRGAHFNEQFF
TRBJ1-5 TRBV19 CASSNRDRLNQPQHF
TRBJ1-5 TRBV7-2 CASSSDGYSNQPQHF
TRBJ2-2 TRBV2 CATTAQNTGELFF
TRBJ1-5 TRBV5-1 CASSWGDTSNQPQHF
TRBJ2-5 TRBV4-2 CASSQVQDSSQETQYF
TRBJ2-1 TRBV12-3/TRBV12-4 CASSLRQGSRVYNEQFF
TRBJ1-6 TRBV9 CASSRVGVYNSPLHF
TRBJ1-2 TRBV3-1 CASSQTAGYTF